What follows are 24 T cell receptor beta chains derived from one specimen sequenced in a study of blood T cell repertoires in COVID-19. Profiled with immunoSEQ multiplex PCR; TCRdb holds only in-frame clones, not every one. The sample yields 200,000 to 250,000 clones, approximately 91% seen once. The source material was peripheral blood. Receptor source: a woman aged 55-70 years with acute or convalescent COVID-19.

J is TRBJ2-2 and V is TRBV24-1, with TRBD1 identical over 7 bases. Germline CDR1 reads KGHDR; CDR2 reads SFDVKD. The V gene end was trimmed by 7 bases and the J gene end by 7 bases; junction bases not matched to a gene: 11. The CDR3 totals 15 residues. The CDR3 is CATSPSRGRVGELFF. DNA of the CDR3: TGTGCCACCAGCCCCTCGAGGGGGCGCGTCGGGGAGCTGTTTTTT.

This clone has just a few counts. The chain is built from TRBV5-1 and TRBJ2-3, with D possibly TRBD2 on 6 matching bases. Between the trimmed V and J ends, which lost 2 bases and 3 bases, there was a span of 13 bases. This CDR3 contains 15 residues. Germline V gene data show CDR1 as SGHRS and CDR2 as YFSETQ. Here the CDR3 DNA reads TGCGCCAGCAGCTTTGGACTAACCGGGACAGATACGCAGTATTTT. Its protein is CASSFGLTGTDTQYF.

J is TRBJ1-1 and V is TRBV5-1, with D hard to call. V gave up 3 bases and J gave up 4 bases, with 16 bases separating them. The CDR3 totals 15 residues. CDR1 and CDR2 from the germline V gene are SGHRS and YFSETQ. The CDR3: CASSSSAGEGTEAFF. For the CDR3, the DNA is TGCGCCAGCAGCTCATCGGCGGGAGAGGGCACTGAAGCTTTCTTT.

This chain connects TRBV28 to TRBJ1-1, with D tentatively TRBD1 (6 bases). Trimming shortened V by 6 bases and J by 6 bases, and 20 bases separated the two germline ends. Looked up from germline, CDR1 is MDHEN and CDR2 is SYDVKM. The CDR3 covers 15 residues. The CDR3 DNA reads as TGTGCCAGCAGGTTTTCGGACAGAATGGGGTCTGAAGCTTTCTTT. Translating it yields CASRFSDRMGSEAFF.

J is TRBJ2-7 and V is TRBV15, with D perhaps matching TRBD1 (6 bases). Trimming removed 3 bases from V and 3 bases from J, with 9 bases in between. This CDR3 has 13 amino acids. The germline V gene has CDR1 LNHNV and CDR2 YYDKDF (reference sequence). The CDR3 DNA sequence: TGTGCCACCAGCAGCATACAGGGCTACGAGCAGTACTTC. Translated: CATSSIQGYEQYF.

This clone showed up just once. This rearrangement joins TRBV5-1 to TRBJ2-1; TRBD2 agrees at 7 bases. J lost 4 bases, V lost 4 bases, and 5 bases had no gene match. CDR1 SGHRS and CDR2 YFSETQ come from the germline V gene. The CDR3 spans 14 residues. The CDR3: CASSPAGSYNEQFF. The CDR3 nucleotides are TGCGCCAGCAGCCCAGCGGGGAGTTACAATGAGCAGTTCTTC.

This chain uses TRBV30 with TRBJ1-3; 9 bases map to TRBD1. J was trimmed by 5 bases and V by 2 bases; bases with no gene match: 13. In germline, CDR1 is GTSNPN, CDR2 SVGIG (reference sequence). The CDR3 runs to 17 residues. The chain's CDR3 is CAWSPPRWDRVRNTIYF. The CDR3 DNA reads TGTGCCTGGAGTCCACCTCGTTGGGACAGGGTACGAAACACCATATATTTT. Looking up the rest from reference TRBV30 and TRBJ1-3 gives the full variable domain: SQTIHQWPATLVQPVGSPLSLECTVEGTSNPNLYWYRQAAGRGLQLLFYSVGIGQISSEVPQNLSASRPQDRQFILSSKKLLLSDSGFYLCAWSPPRWDRVRNTIYFGEGSWLTVV.

J is TRBJ1-5 and V is TRBV10-2; no reliable D call. The germline V gene has CDR1 WSHSY and CDR2 SAAADI. This CDR3 is built from 14 residues. The V end was cut by 3 bases, the J end by 4 bases, with 10 bases between. In DNA, the CDR3 is TGCGCCAGCAGTGAAGTAGGAGGGAATCAGCCCCAGCATTTT. It codes for CASSEVGGNQPQHF.

The chain uses TRBV30 and TRBJ1-5, with D perhaps matching TRBD1 (6 bases). The CDR3 extends over 14 amino acids. V shed 3 bases and J shed 3 bases, with 12 bases lying between them. The germline gives CDR1 GTSNPN, CDR2 SVGIG (reference sequence). The CDR3, as DNA: TGTGCCTGGAGAGGCCGGACAGACAATCAGCCCCAGCATTTT. Translated: CAWRGRTDNQPQHF.

V and J are TRBV30 and TRBJ1-2; no reliable D call. The CDR3 extends over 11 amino acids. Trimming shortened V by 5 bases and J by 5 bases, and 9 bases separated the two germline ends. Per germline, CDR1 GTSNPN and CDR2 SVGIG (reference sequence). The CDR3 nucleotides read TGTGCCTGGGGGAATCTATATGGCTACACCTTC. Translating it yields CAWGNLYGYTF.

The count of this clone is one. The chain is built from TRBV3-1 (or the pseudogene TRBV3-2) and TRBJ2-5; D is perhaps TRBD2 (6 bases). V lost 0 bases and J lost 1, with 9 bases in between. CDR1 LGHDT and CDR2 YNNKEL come from the germline V gene (reference sequence). The CDR3 has 15 amino acids. The CDR3 spells CASSQEGLGQETQYF. The DNA of the CDR3 is TGTGCCAGCAGCCAAGAGGGACTCGGCCAAGAGACCCAGTACTTC.

This chain connects TRBV5-1 to TRBJ1-2, with 7 bases that match TRBD1. Germline CDR1 reads SGHRS; CDR2 reads YFSETQ. There are 15 residues in the CDR3. Germline trimming cut 4 bases from V and 0 bases from J; bases unmatched to any gene: 6. This CDR3 is CASSRDSKANYGYTF. The CDR3 DNA reads as TGCGCCAGCAGCCGGGACAGTAAAGCTAACTATGGCTACACCTTC.

CDR3 loop: CASSLVNSWEQYF. CDR3 DNA: TGTGCCAGCAGCTTGGTGAACTCATGGGAGCAGTACTTC. V and J are TRBV5-6 and TRBJ2-7; D is uncertain. Per germline, CDR1 SGHDT and CDR2 YYEEEE. Trimming removed 0 bases at V and 7 bases at J, with 11 bases between. This CDR3 region has 13 residues. The whole variable domain, filled in from reference TRBV5-6 and TRBJ2-7, reads DAGVTQSPTHLIKTRGQQVTLRCSPKSGHDTVSWYQQALGQGPQFIFQYYEEEERQRGNFPDRFSGHQFPNYSSELNVNALLLGDSALYLCASSLVNSWEQYFGPGTRLTVT.

Only a few counts were recorded for this clone. The V and J genes are TRBV2 and TRBJ2-7; 7 bases fit TRBD1. The CDR3 length is 16 residues. The germline V gene encodes CDR1 SNHLY and CDR2 FYNNEI. The trim removed 3 bases at V and 5 bases at J, leaving 13 bases unmatched. The chain's CDR3 is CASSDLLGRGSNEQYF. The CDR3 DNA sequence: TGTGCCAGCAGTGATTTGTTGGGCAGGGGGAGCAACGAGCAGTACTTC.

The chain uses TRBV25-1 and TRBJ1-2; 9 bases are shared with TRBD1. The V gene end was trimmed by 8 bases and the J gene end by 4 bases; junction bases not matched to a gene: 8. CDR3 length equals 14 residues. Germline lookup yields CDR1 MGHDK and CDR2 SYGVNS. CDR3 DNA: TGTGCCAGCTCACCCCCGGACAGGGGCTATGGCTACACCTTC. Translating it yields CASSPPDRGYGYTF.

The CDR3 reads CASSPPAGSGNTIYF. CDR3 DNA: TGTGCCAGCTCACCACCGGCAGGTTCTGGAAACACCATATATTTT. The V gene is TRBV18, the J gene TRBJ1-3; D remains ambiguous. The CDR3 length is 15 residues. Germline V gene lookup returns CDR1 KGHSH and CDR2 LQKENI. V lost 0 bases to trimming and J lost 1 base, with 7 bases between them.

The chain employs TRBV10-3 and TRBJ2-5; TRBD2 matches 7 bases. J lost 5 bases, V lost 0 bases, and 3 bases had no gene match. CDR1 and CDR2 from the germline V gene are ENHRY and SYGVKD. The CDR3 has 14 amino acids. The CDR3 loop is CAISESNGRETQYF. As DNA, the CDR3 is TGTGCCATCAGTGAGTCGAACGGGAGGGAGACCCAGTACTTC.

The chain joins TRBV6-5 to TRBJ1-5; perhaps TRBD1 as D (5 bases). The germline V and J ends were trimmed by 3 bases and 6 bases, with 9 bases remaining between them. The CDR3 is 13 residues long. Germline loops: CDR1 MNHEY, CDR2 SVGAGI. CDR3: CASSYRGGQPQHF. DNA of the CDR3: TGTGCCAGCAGTTATCGGGGGGGTCAGCCCCAGCATTTT.

The V gene is TRBV9, the J gene TRBJ2-6; no definite D call. Germline V CDR1 and CDR2: SGDLS, YYNGEE. V lost 3 bases and J lost 0, with 10 bases in between. The CDR3 is 16 residues long. DNA of the CDR3: TGTGCCAGCAGCGGGCTGGTCACCTCTGGGGCCAACGTCCTGACTTTC. It is translated as CASSGLVTSGANVLTF.

The V gene is TRBV5-4, the J gene TRBJ2-5, with 7 bases aligning to TRBD2. Per the germline V gene, CDR1 is SGHNT and CDR2 is YYREEE (reference sequence). V lost 3 bases and J lost 4; bases outside the gene matches: 6. The CDR3 is 14 amino acids. CDR3 loop: CASSSAGVPETQYF. Written as DNA, the CDR3 is TGTGCCAGCAGCTCGGCGGGAGTCCCAGAGACCCAGTACTTC.

With regard to this clone: The identical CDR3 is also encoded by other nucleotide sequences in the sample. The chain combines TRBV19 with TRBJ2-3; D not certain. Trimming took off 8 bases at V and 0 bases at J, with 9 bases between the two ends. Germline CDR1 is LNHDA and CDR2 is SQIVND (reference sequence). The CDR3 has 13 amino acids. CDR3 DNA: TGTGCCAGTTCACCAACTAGCACAGATACGCAGTATTTT. Its translation: CASSPTSTDTQYF.

The J gene is TRBJ1-1, the V gene TRBV6-5; D is ambiguous. Deletions cut 5 bases from V and 1 base from J, with 8 bases between. CDR3 length: 13 residues. The germline V gene has CDR1 MNHEY and CDR2 SVGAGI. The chain's CDR3 is CASSLQANTEAFF. The DNA of the CDR3 is TGTGCCAGCAGTCTCCAGGCGAACACTGAAGCTTTCTTT.

J is TRBJ2-1 and V is TRBV28; the match to TRBD2 covers 13 bases. V shed 7 bases and J 9 bases; nucleotides not matched to a gene: 9. The CDR3 spans 15 residues. CDR1 and CDR2 from the germline V gene are MDHEN and SYDVKM. The CDR3 bases are TGTGCCAGCACAACTAGCGGGAGGGCCTATACTGAGCAGTTCTTC. This translates into CASTTSGRAYTEQFF.

The V and J genes are TRBV6-5 and TRBJ2-1; no firm D call. The length of the CDR3 is 11 residues. Germline V gene data show CDR1 as MNHEY and CDR2 as SVGAGI. The germline V and J ends were trimmed by 6 bases and 4 bases, with 4 bases remaining between them. CDR3 DNA: TGTGCCAGCAGCCTTTACAATGAGCAGTTCTTC. As protein: CASSLYNEQFF.